This entry describes one TCR beta chain. The antigen remains unidentified. Trimming at V came to 6 bases and at J to 0 bases, leaving 6 bases not matched to a gene. Germline CDR1 reads SGHTA; CDR2 reads FQGNSA. CDR3 size: 16 residues. The data are from a study of blood T cells in healthy people across ages. Across the study: Template switching recovered approximately one barcoded beta molecule for every two T cells. Overall study results and limits: Per million T cells, the diversity of TCR beta decreased roughly linearly as age advanced. There was no known CMV status for donors, so expanded clonotype changes were possibly confounded.

The second PCR ran roughly 7 to 12 cycles with a sample-barcoded 5' primer and J-beta primers. Unique molecular identifiers of 12 random nucleotides labeled each cDNA. MiXCR, run by TCRdb on the 5' RACE reads, gives a single entry per CDR3 protein. The repertoire holds roughly 800,000 distinct CDR3 sequences, with nearly 60% as singletons. This receptor was identified in a man younger than 45 in good health. This chain links TRBV7-2 with TRBJ2-1; TRBD1 aligns across 9 bases. The sample comprised blood. CDR3 nucleotides: TGTGCCAGCAGATTTATGGGACAGGGCTCCTACAATGAGCAGTTCTTC. Translation: CASRFMGQGSYNEQFF.